Following are 29 T cell receptor beta chains from one sample sequenced in a study of blood T cells in healthy people across ages. The use of a sample-barcoded 5' primer and a J-beta primer mix characterized a second PCR of about 7 to 12 cycles. TCRdb fed the 5' RACE reads into MiXCR, producing one record per CDR3 protein. The sample lists around 1,900,000 distinct CDR3 sequences, around 40% occurring once. What was sequenced was blood. All receptors come from a human donor in good health.

The table lists this clonotype with many counts. CDR3 region: CASSYRDRPYEQYF. CDR3 sequence (DNA): TGTGCCAGCAGCTACCGGGACAGACCCTACGAGCAGTACTTC. This chain connects TRBV3-1 to TRBJ2-7; TRBD1 matches at 7 bases. J was trimmed by 2 bases and V by 5 bases; bases with no gene match: 6. Germline V gives CDR1 LGHDT, CDR2 YNNKEL (reference sequence). This CDR3 is built from 14 residues.

The gene calls are TRBV20-1 and TRBJ1-2; no clear D gene. This CDR3 has 15 residues. The germline V and J ends were trimmed by 1 base and 1 base, with 13 bases remaining between them. CDR1 is DFQATT and CDR2 is SNEGSKA in the germline V gene (reference sequence). The CDR3 DNA reads TGCAGTGCTAGAGTAAGGCAGGCCCTTAACTATGGCTACACCTTC. Its translation is CSARVRQALNYGYTF.

V and J are TRBV7-9 and TRBJ1-5; 7 bases are a match to TRBD1. This CDR3 has 15 residues. Per the germline V gene, CDR1 is SEHNR and CDR2 is FQNEAQ (reference sequence). Trimming at V came to 5 bases and at J to 2 bases, leaving 6 bases not matched to a gene. CDR3 in amino acids: CASSGTVDGNQPQHF. The CDR3 nucleotides are TGTGCCAGCAGCGGGACAGTGGATGGCAATCAGCCCCAGCATTTT.

This rearrangement joins TRBV7-9 to TRBJ1-1; TRBD1 aligns across 7 bases. Germline loops: CDR1 SEHNR, CDR2 FQNEAQ (reference sequence). The CDR3 contains 14 residues. The V gene end was trimmed by 3 bases and the J gene end by 5 bases; junction bases not matched to a gene: 6. The CDR3 reads CASSFLGQKTEAFF. The CDR3 region has the DNA TGTGCCAGCAGCTTCTTGGGACAGAAGACTGAAGCTTTCTTT.

The V and J genes are TRBV6-2 or TRBV6-3 and TRBJ2-3; D call uncertain. V lost 4 bases and J lost 13, with 15 bases in between. Germline assignment: CDR1 MNHEY and CDR2 SVGEGT. There are 12 residues in the CDR3. The CDR3 region has the DNA TGTGCCAGCAGTTCGCGCCTCAAAGGAAAGTATTTT. Translating it yields CASSSRLKGKYF.

This rearrangement joins TRBV7-2 to TRBJ2-1, with a tentative D call TRBD1 (6 bases). The germline V gene encodes CDR1 SGHTA and CDR2 FQGNSA. This CDR3 comprises 14 residues. Trimming shortened V by 3 bases and J by 4 bases, and 10 bases separated the two germline ends. The CDR3 region is CASSFRQAYNEQFF. CDR3 coding DNA: TGTGCCAGCAGCTTTAGACAGGCTTACAATGAGCAGTTCTTC.

This chain uses TRBV12-3 or TRBV12-4 with TRBJ1-2, with D unclear. This CDR3 region has 14 residues. V lost 5 bases to trimming and J lost 4 bases, with 14 bases between them. In DNA, the CDR3 is TGTGCCAGCAGTCTTGGGATCGAGGGCTATGGCTACACCTTC. This codes for CASSLGIEGYGYTF.

Remarks on this clonotype: The junction shows a germline mismatch at one end, possibly a read error. The gene calls are TRBV15 and TRBJ2-1, with D tentatively TRBD2 (5 bases). Germline V gives CDR1 LNHNV, CDR2 YYDKDF (reference sequence). There are 12 residues in the CDR3. The CDR3: CATSRGYNKQFF. The CDR3 nucleotides are TGTGCCACCAGTCGGGGATACAATAAGCAGTTCTTC.

In this sample, this clonotype turned up many times. The rearrangement joins TRBV7-9 to TRBJ2-5; TRBD2 matches 8 bases. J lost 1 base, V lost 5 bases, and 3 bases had no gene match. Germline CDR1 SEHNR, CDR2 FQNEAQ (reference sequence). The CDR3 sequence is 14 residues long. The CDR3: CASSPGTSQETQYF. CDR3 nucleotides: TGTGCCAGCAGCCCCGGGACTAGCCAAGAGACCCAGTACTTC.

The gene calls are TRBV20-1 and TRBJ2-3; D remains unclear. The germline gives CDR1 DFQATT, CDR2 SNEGSKA (reference sequence). The CDR3 has 14 residues. The V and J ends lost 0 bases and 5 bases respectively, with 12 bases between them. CDR3 protein: CSARDNRLKDTQYF. The DNA for the CDR3 is TGCAGTGCTAGAGATAATAGGCTTAAAGATACGCAGTATTTT.

The J gene is TRBJ1-1, the V gene TRBV20-1; no clear D gene. V lost 1 base and J 1 base, leaving 10 bases between the germline ends. The CDR3 spans 14 residues. The V gene's germline CDR1 is DFQATT and CDR2 SNEGSKA (reference sequence). Here the CDR3 reads CSARVAGKNTEAFF. DNA for the CDR3: TGCAGTGCTAGAGTCGCGGGGAAGAACACTGAAGCTTTCTTT.

This clonotype has just a few counts. The chain joins TRBV7-2 to TRBJ1-2; no clear D. V was clipped by 7 bases and J by 4 bases, with 7 bases between them. From germline, CDR1 is SGHTA and CDR2 FQGNSA. The CDR3 totals 11 residues. CDR3 sequence: CASNERYGYTF. CDR3 nucleotides: TGTGCCAGCAACGAACGCTATGGCTACACCTTC.

The V and J genes are TRBV25-1 and TRBJ2-3; 8 nucleotides agree with TRBD1. V dropped 5 bases and J dropped 2; count of bases not matched to a gene: 12. The germline V gene encodes CDR1 MGHDK and CDR2 SYGVNS. CDR3 length: 17 residues. The CDR3 DNA reads TGTGCCAGCAGTTCCGGCTCTCCGGGACAGGTCACAGATACGCAGTATTTT. Its protein is CASSSGSPGQVTDTQYF. Full variable domain (outside the CDR3, taken from reference TRBV25-1 and TRBJ2-3): EADIYQTPRYLVIGTGKKITLECSQTMGHDKMYWYQQDPGMELHLIHYSYGVNSTEKGDLSSESTVSRIRTEHFPLTLESARPSHTSQYLCASSSGSPGQVTDTQYFGPGTRLTVL.

The sample holds a few counts of this clonotype. The chain recombines TRBV12-3 or TRBV12-4 with TRBJ1-1; TRBD1 matches 7 bases. Losses at the gene ends were 5 bases for V and 4 bases for J; bases not matched to a gene: 7. The length of the CDR3 is 14 residues. CDR3 region: CASSRDREGTEAFF. The CDR3, as DNA: TGTGCCAGCAGTCGGGACAGAGAGGGCACTGAAGCTTTCTTT.

This chain links TRBV20-1 with TRBJ2-5; D remains unclear. V lost 0 bases to trimming and J lost 2 bases, with 4 bases between them. The CDR3 consists of 12 residues. Germline V CDR1 and CDR2: DFQATT, SNEGSKA (reference sequence). DNA for the CDR3: TGCAGTGCTAGAGAGCTACAAGAGACCCAGTACTTC. Translation gives CSARELQETQYF.

V is TRBV9 and J is TRBJ1-2; 9 positions match TRBD1. V trimming: 4 bases; J trimming: 3 bases; junction bases outside the gene matches: 7. The CDR3 contains 15 residues. Germline V CDR1 and CDR2: SGDLS, YYNGEE. As DNA, the CDR3 is TGTGCCAGCAGCCCTACGGACAGGGGCTACTATGGCTACACCTTC. Encoded protein: CASSPTDRGYYGYTF.

This clonotype was detected a few times. J is TRBJ2-7 and V is TRBV20-1, with unresolved D. CDR3 length: 13 residues. Deletions cut 8 bases from V and 3 bases from J, with 17 bases between. Looked up from germline, CDR1 is DFQATT and CDR2 is SNEGSKA (reference sequence). CDR3 bases: TGCAGTACCGACTCGACGGAAGTCTACGAGCAGTACTTC. Its translation: CSTDSTEVYEQYF.

The rearrangement joins TRBV7-2 to TRBJ2-1; 16 bases are shared with TRBD2. V was pared by 5 bases and J by 11 bases, with 6 bases of the junction left unmatched. This CDR3 spans 15 amino acids. From germline, CDR1 is SGHTA and CDR2 FQGNSA. CDR3 sequence (DNA): TGTGCCAGCAGCCCCCCGGGACTAGCGGGGGGGAAGCAGTTCTTC. Protein: CASSPPGLAGGKQFF.

The chain recombines TRBV4-2 with TRBJ1-6; D call uncertain. Germline assignment: CDR1 LGHNA and CDR2 YNFKEQ. The V and J ends lost 4 bases and 9 bases respectively, with 19 bases between them. The CDR3 extends over 16 amino acids. Written as DNA, the CDR3 is TGTGCCAGCAGCCCATCGATAGGAGAAACGGGTTCACCCCTCCACTTT. Translation: CASSPSIGETGSPLHF.

The chain is built from TRBV6-5 and TRBJ1-2, with a weak D call TRBD1 (5 bases). Germline assignment: CDR1 MNHEY and CDR2 SVGAGI. This CDR3 is 14 amino acids long. Trimming took 7 bases from V and 2 from J, leaving 14 bases between them. In DNA form, the CDR3 reads TGTGCCAGCACCACGGGGGGAATCAACTATGGCTACACCTTC. This encodes CASTTGGINYGYTF.

The chain joins TRBV5-1 to TRBJ1-1, with D hard to call. V lost 4 bases and J 0 bases, leaving 16 bases between the germline ends. The CDR3 spans 16 residues. The germline gives CDR1 SGHRS, CDR2 YFSETQ. The CDR3 region is CASSRGLANMNTEAFF. The CDR3 DNA is TGCGCCAGCAGCCGAGGACTCGCTAACATGAACACTGAAGCTTTCTTT.

The rearrangement joins TRBV7-2 to TRBJ2-5; 12 bases are shared with TRBD2. This CDR3 is built from 15 residues. With 5 bases clipped from V and 4 bases from J, the junction kept 5 bases outside the gene matches. The germline V gene has CDR1 SGHTA and CDR2 FQGNSA. The CDR3 is CASSHGLAGRETQYF. CDR3 DNA sequence: TGTGCCAGCAGCCATGGACTAGCGGGGAGAGAGACCCAGTACTTC.

The chain combines TRBV20-1 with TRBJ2-5; 12 bases are shared with TRBD2. The CDR3 length is 16 residues. The trim removed 2 bases at V and 3 bases at J, leaving 7 bases unmatched. Germline lookup yields CDR1 DFQATT and CDR2 SNEGSKA (reference sequence). The DNA for the CDR3 is TGCAGTGCTAGAAGGCTAGCGGGGGGGCCGAAAGAGACCCAGTACTTC. Its translation: CSARRLAGGPKETQYF.

This clonotype was seen at least ten times. The chain employs TRBV15 and TRBJ1-2; D is unclear. This CDR3 spans 15 amino acids. Per germline, CDR1 LNHNV and CDR2 YYDKDF (reference sequence). V was pared by 2 bases and J by 3 bases, with 13 bases between. The CDR3 coding sequence is TGTGCCACCAGCAGAAGCTACCGGTCGGACTATGGCTACACCTTC. Translation gives CATSRSYRSDYGYTF. The complete variable domain, with remaining parts taken from reference TRBV15 and TRBJ1-2, reads DAMVIQNPRYQVTQFGKPVTLSCSQTLNHNVMYWYQQKSSQAPKLLFHYYDKDFNNEADTPDNFQSRRPNTSFCFLDIRSPGLGDTAMYLCATSRSYRSDYGYTFGSGTRLTVV.

The gene calls are TRBV9 and TRBJ2-4, with a possible D match to TRBD2 (6 bases). Germline V lookup: CDR1 SGDLS, CDR2 YYNGEE. This CDR3 region has 15 residues. V was clipped by 0 bases and J by 7 bases, with 14 bases between them. This CDR3 is CASSVEGLSGNIQYF. As DNA, the CDR3 is TGTGCCAGCAGCGTAGAGGGACTGAGTGGGAACATTCAGTACTTC.

This clonotype was counted between two and nine times. J is TRBJ1-1 and V is TRBV6-2 or TRBV6-3; D ambiguous. The CDR3 length is 14 residues. CDR1 and CDR2 (germline): MNHEY, SVGEGT. V lost 7 bases to trimming and J lost 2 bases, with 14 bases between them. The CDR3 loop reads CASTNIRGNTEAFF. The CDR3 DNA follows: TGTGCCAGCACCAACATCCGGGGAAACACTGAAGCTTTCTTT.

The table lists this clonotype with many counts. CDR3 sequence: CASSTRGSGANVLTF. The CDR3 DNA reads TGTGCCAGCAGCACAAGGGGTAGTGGGGCCAACGTCCTGACTTTC. The chain has TRBV11-3 and TRBJ2-6; D perhaps matches TRBD1 (5 bases). The CDR3 has 15 residues. CDR1 is SGHNT and CDR2 is YENEEA in the germline V gene. Trimming shortened V by 5 bases and J by 3 bases, and 11 bases separated the two germline ends.

The V gene is TRBV7-2, the J gene TRBJ2-5; 8 bases match TRBD2. The CDR3 has 14 amino acids. The trim removed 6 bases at V and 7 bases at J, leaving 10 bases unmatched. Germline assignment: CDR1 SGHTA and CDR2 FQGNSA. The CDR3 sequence is CASSTLSGRGTQYF. CDR3 in DNA: TGTGCCAGCAGTACATTAAGCGGGAGAGGGACCCAGTACTTC.

This clonotype was observed a handful of times. The rearrangement joins TRBV7-9 to TRBJ2-5; D ambiguous. The CDR3 sequence is 14 residues long. The germline gives CDR1 SEHNR, CDR2 FQNEAQ (reference sequence). V was pared by 5 bases and J by 1 base, with 11 bases between. CDR3 coding DNA: TGTGCCAGCAGCGGAAATCAGCCCCAAGAGACCCAGTACTTC. The encoded protein is CASSGNQPQETQYF.